These T cell receptor beta chains were read from a single sample in a study of PD-1 blockade in classical Hodgkin lymphoma. The data were produced by immunoSEQ multiplex PCR, yet TCRdb's version contains in-frame clones alone and is incomplete. The table has approximately 10,000 clones, approximately 88% seen once; the top ten hold approximately 1.6%. The sequencing used CD4+ T cells from blood, collected before the fourth cycle of nivolumab. These receptors all stem from a human donor with classical Hodgkin lymphoma. Both conserved end residues are part of each CDR3. Fields, in order: V gene, D gene, J gene, clone size, CDR3 protein, CDR3 DNA. D genes are given only for firm matches. Clone sizes are given selectively: once, few, many, or a class where the clone is expanded.

V: TRBV19; D: .; J: TRBJ2-6; size: .; CDR3: CASSISAVAGVAGANVLTF; DNA: TGTGCCAGTAGTATATCGGCGGTGGCAGGGGTTGCTGGGGCCAACGTCCTGACTTTC
V: TRBV2; D: .; J: TRBJ2-7; size: .; CDR3: CASSGPYEQYF; DNA: TGTGCCAGCAGTGGGCCCTACGAGCAGTACTTC
V: TRBV10-2; D: TRBD2; J: TRBJ2-5; size: .; CDR3: CASRLAGQETQYF; DNA: TGCGCCAGCAGACTAGCGGGACAAGAGACCCAGTACTTC
V: TRBV7-3; D: .; J: TRBJ2-7; size: .; CDR3: CASSLYSVSGDEQYF; DNA: TGTGCCAGCAGCTTATACTCGGTGTCAGGAGACGAGCAGTACTTC
V: TRBV18; D: .; J: TRBJ1-2; size: .; CDR3: CASSPGSGSGGYTF; DNA: TGTGCCAGCTCACCAGGGTCAGGGTCGGGTGGCTACACCTTC
V: TRBV6-1; D: .; J: TRBJ1-4; size: .; CDR3: CASRDASRIEKLFF; DNA: TGTGCCAGCAGGGACGCCTCCCGGATCGAAAAACTGTTTTTT
V: TRBV18; D: .; J: TRBJ2-7; size: .; CDR3: CASSPVTRVEQYF; DNA: TGTGCCAGCTCACCAGTGACTAGGGTCGAGCAGTACTTC
V: TRBV29-1; D: .; J: TRBJ2-1; size: few; CDR3: CSVGQDNEQFF; DNA: TGCAGCGTTGGACAAGACAATGAGCAGTTCTTC
V: TRBV9; D: .; J: TRBJ1-4; size: .; CDR3: CASSVGAATNEKLFF; DNA: TGTGCCAGCAGCGTAGGGGCAGCAACTAATGAAAAACTGTTTTTT
V: TRBV30; D: .; J: TRBJ1-4; size: .; CDR3: CAWGLHTGGKDEKLFF; DNA: TGTGCCTGGGGCCTCCACACGGGGGGTAAGGATGAAAAACTGTTTTTT
V: TRBV28; D: .; J: TRBJ1-2; size: few; CDR3: CASSTTYYGYTF; DNA: TGTGCCAGCAGCACAACATACTATGGCTACACCTTC
V: TRBV6-5; D: TRBD2; J: TRBJ2-2; size: .; CDR3: CASSRIAGVGGELFF; DNA: TGTGCCAGCAGCCGGATAGCGGGAGTGGGCGGGGAGCTGTTTTTT
V: TRBV5-3; D: .; J: TRBJ2-7; size: .; CDR3: CARRPDAQGRYRYEQYF; DNA: TGTGCCAGAAGGCCTGATGCACAGGGTCGCTATCGGTACGAGCAGTACTTC
V: TRBV20-1; D: .; J: TRBJ2-1; size: .; CDR3: CSASVHNEQFF; DNA: TGCAGTGCTAGTGTTCACAATGAGCAGTTCTTC
V: TRBV18; D: TRBD2; J: TRBJ2-7; size: .; CDR3: CASSPLAVGGTYEQYF; DNA: TGTGCCAGCTCACCCTTAGCGGTCGGGGGGACCTACGAGCAGTACTTC
V: TRBV10-3; D: TRBD2; J: TRBJ2-3; size: .; CDR3: CASGLAGGDTQYF; DNA: TGTGCTTCGGGCCTAGCGGGGGGAGATACGCAGTATTTT
V: TRBV7-3; D: .; J: TRBJ1-1; size: .; CDR3: CASSFSEGTEAFF; DNA: TGTGCCAGCAGTTTCAGTGAGGGCACTGAAGCTTTCTTT
V: TRBV13; D: TRBD1; J: TRBJ2-6; size: .; CDR3: CASSLRTGGAGANVLTF; DNA: TGTGCCAGCAGCCTAAGGACAGGGGGAGCTGGGGCCAACGTCCTGACTTTC
V: TRBV5-1; D: .; J: TRBJ2-7; size: .; CDR3: CASSLGRLYEQYF; DNA: TGCGCCAGCAGCTTGGGTCGACTCTACGAGCAGTACTTC
V: TRBV5-1; D: TRBD1; J: TRBJ2-5; size: .; CDR3: CASSPRQGRETQYF; DNA: TGCGCCAGCAGCCCGCGACAGGGTCGGGAGACCCAGTACTTC
V: TRBV6-5; D: .; J: TRBJ2-7; size: few; CDR3: CASSGGDTSYEQYF; DNA: TGTGCCAGCTCAGGGGGGGATACATCCTACGAGCAGTACTTC
V: TRBV5-6; D: .; J: TRBJ2-5; size: .; CDR3: CASSFFAEQTQYF; DNA: TGTGCCAGCAGCTTTTTTGCGGAACAGACCCAGTACTTC
V: TRBV2; D: .; J: TRBJ2-3; size: .; CDR3: CASNRQGTATDTQYF; DNA: TGTGCCAGCAATCGCCAGGGGACCGCTACAGATACGCAGTATTTT
V: TRBV7-2; D: TRBD2; J: TRBJ2-3; size: .; CDR3: CASSPYAGGLGDTQYF; DNA: TGTGCCAGCAGCCCTTATGCGGGGGGGCTGGGAGATACGCAGTATTTT
V: TRBV2; D: .; J: TRBJ2-4; size: .; CDR3: CASSLQGSKNIQYF; DNA: TGTGCCAGCAGCCTACAAGGGAGCAAAAACATTCAGTACTTC
V: TRBV28; D: .; J: TRBJ1-5; size: .; CDR3: CASTFPELNQPQHF; DNA: TGTGCCAGCACTTTCCCGGAGCTTAATCAGCCCCAGCATTTT
V: TRBV20-1; D: .; J: TRBJ1-2; size: .; CDR3: CSARGGKGYTF; DNA: TGCAGTGCTAGGGGGGGGAAGGGCTACACCTTC
V: TRBV2; D: .; J: TRBJ2-2; size: .; CDR3: CASSVFREAGELFF; DNA: TGTGCCAGCAGTGTTTTCAGGGAAGCAGGGGAGCTGTTTTTT
V: TRBV5-7; D: TRBD2; J: TRBJ2-1; size: .; CDR3: CASSLDGGEGLLNEQFF; DNA: TGTGCCAGCAGCTTGGACGGGGGGGAGGGCCTCCTCAATGAGCAGTTCTTC
V: TRBV7-3; D: TRBD2; J: TRBJ2-1; size: .; CDR3: CASSKREDYNEQFF; DNA: TGTGCCAGCAGTAAGCGGGAGGACTACAATGAGCAGTTCTTC